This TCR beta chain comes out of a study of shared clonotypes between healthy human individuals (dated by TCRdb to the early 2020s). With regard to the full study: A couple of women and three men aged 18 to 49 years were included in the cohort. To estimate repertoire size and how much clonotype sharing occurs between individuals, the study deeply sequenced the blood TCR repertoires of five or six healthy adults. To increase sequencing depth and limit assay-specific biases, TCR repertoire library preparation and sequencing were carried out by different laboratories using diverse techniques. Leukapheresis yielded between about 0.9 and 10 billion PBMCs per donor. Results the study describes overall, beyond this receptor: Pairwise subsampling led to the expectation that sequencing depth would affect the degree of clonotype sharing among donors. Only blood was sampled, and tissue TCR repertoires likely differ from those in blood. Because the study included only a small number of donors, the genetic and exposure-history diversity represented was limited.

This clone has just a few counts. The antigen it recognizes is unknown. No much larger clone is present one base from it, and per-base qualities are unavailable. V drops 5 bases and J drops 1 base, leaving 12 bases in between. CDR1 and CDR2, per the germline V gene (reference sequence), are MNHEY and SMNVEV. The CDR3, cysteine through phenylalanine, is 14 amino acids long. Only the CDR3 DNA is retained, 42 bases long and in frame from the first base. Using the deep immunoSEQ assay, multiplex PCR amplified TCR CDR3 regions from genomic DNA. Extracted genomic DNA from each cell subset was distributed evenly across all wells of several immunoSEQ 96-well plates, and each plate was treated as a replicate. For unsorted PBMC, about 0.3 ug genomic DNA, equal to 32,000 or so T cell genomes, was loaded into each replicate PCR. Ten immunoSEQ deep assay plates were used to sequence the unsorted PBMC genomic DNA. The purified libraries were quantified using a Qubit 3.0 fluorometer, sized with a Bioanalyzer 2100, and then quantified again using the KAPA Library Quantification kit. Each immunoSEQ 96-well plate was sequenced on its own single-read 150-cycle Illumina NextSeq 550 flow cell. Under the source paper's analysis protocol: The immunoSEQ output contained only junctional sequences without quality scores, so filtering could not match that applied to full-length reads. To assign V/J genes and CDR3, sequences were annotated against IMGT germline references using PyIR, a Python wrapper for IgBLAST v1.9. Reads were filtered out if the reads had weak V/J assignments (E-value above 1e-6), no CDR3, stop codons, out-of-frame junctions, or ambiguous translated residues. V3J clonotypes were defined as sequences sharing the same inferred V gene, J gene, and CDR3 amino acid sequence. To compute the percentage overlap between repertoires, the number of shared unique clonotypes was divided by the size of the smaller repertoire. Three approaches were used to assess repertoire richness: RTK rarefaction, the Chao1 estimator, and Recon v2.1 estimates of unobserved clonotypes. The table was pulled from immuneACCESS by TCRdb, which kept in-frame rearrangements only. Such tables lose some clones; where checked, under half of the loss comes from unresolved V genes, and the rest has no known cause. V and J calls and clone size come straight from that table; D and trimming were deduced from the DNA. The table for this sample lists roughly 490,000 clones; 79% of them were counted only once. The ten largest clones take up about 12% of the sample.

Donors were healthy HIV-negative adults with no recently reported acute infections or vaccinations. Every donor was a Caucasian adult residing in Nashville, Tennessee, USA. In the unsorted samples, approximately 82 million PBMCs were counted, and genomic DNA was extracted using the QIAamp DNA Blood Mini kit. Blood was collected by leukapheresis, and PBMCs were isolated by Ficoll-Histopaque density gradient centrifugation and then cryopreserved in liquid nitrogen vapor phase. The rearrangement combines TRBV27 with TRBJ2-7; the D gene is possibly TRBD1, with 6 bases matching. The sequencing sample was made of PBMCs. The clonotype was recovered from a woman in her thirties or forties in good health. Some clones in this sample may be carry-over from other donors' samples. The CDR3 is CASSRTGLSYEQYF. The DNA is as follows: TGTGCCAGCAGTCGTACAGGGTTATCCTACGAGCAGTACTTC.